This T cell receptor beta chain comes out of a study of cytomegalovirus exposure and HLA in healthy donors. Study background: Previous work identified roughly 120 million unique TCR beta sequences from around 200 million T cells. Points from the study as a whole: Later on, an analysis found that several of the most significant clusters appeared to be linked to common viral pathogens, which included parvovirus B19. CMV antigen specificity of a few CMV-associated chains was confirmed in vitro. The productive fraction for most TCR beta V segments was about 90% or about 30% in an earlier analysis.

60 Vbeta and 13 Jbeta primers were used in PCR. This table comes from immunoSEQ multiplex PCR, and its TCRdb copy is limited to in-frame clones, with some not included. The sample yields more than 85,000 clones, 75% to 85% seen once. Looked up from germline, CDR1 is SGHVS and CDR2 is FQNEAQ. The CDR3 runs to 16 residues. Trimming removed 0 bases at V and 9 bases at J, with 18 bases between. For this clone: Its antigen is currently unknown.

The chain has TRBV7-8 and TRBJ2-1; D may be TRBD2 (8 bases). Sequencing was done on a sample of PBMCs. This TCR was sampled from a man aged 18 to 30 in good health and CMV-seronegative. For the CDR3, the DNA is TGTGCCAGCAGCTTAGCTGTCGCGGGAGGACAGGCTGAGCAGTTCTTC. Residues: CASSLAVAGGQAEQFF.